The 12 T cell receptor beta chains below all came from one sample that was sequenced in a study of cytomegalovirus exposure and HLA in healthy donors. Use of 60 Vbeta and 13 Jbeta primers characterized the PCR. TCRdb's table, derived via immunoSEQ multiplex PCR, lists solely in-frame clones and lacks some. The data show some 150,000 clones, roughly 76% seen once. The source material was PBMCs. Receptor source: a female donor in good health and CMV-seronegative.

The genes are TRBV2 and TRBJ2-1, with 7 nucleotides matching TRBD1. The CDR3 has 13 amino acids. The germline V gene encodes CDR1 SNHLY and CDR2 FYNNEI. Losses at the gene ends were 1 base for V and 6 bases for J; bases not matched to a gene: 0. Here the CDR3 reads CASSEDRGNEQFF. The CDR3 DNA is TGTGCCAGCAGTGAAGACAGGGGCAATGAGCAGTTCTTC.

This clone has just a few counts. The J gene is TRBJ2-2, the V gene TRBV5-1; 7 bases map to TRBD1. V was pared by 3 bases and J by 7 bases, with 6 bases of the junction left unmatched. The CDR3 has 14 amino acids. Germline loops: CDR1 SGHRS, CDR2 YFSETQ. The CDR3 protein is CASSSRQGSGELFF. The CDR3 DNA sequence: TGCGCCAGCAGCTCGCGACAGGGTAGCGGGGAGCTGTTTTTT.

V and J are TRBV5-1 and TRBJ2-3, with D tentatively TRBD2 (6 bases). V lost 1 base to trimming and J lost 5 bases, with 14 bases between them. The CDR3 runs to 15 residues. CDR1 and CDR2 (germline): SGHRS, YFSETQ. The CDR3 loop reads CASSLMRGSEDTQYF. The DNA for the CDR3 is TGCGCCAGCAGCTTGATGCGGGGATCCGAAGATACGCAGTATTTT. The complete variable domain, with remaining parts taken from reference TRBV5-1 and TRBJ2-3, reads KAGVTQTPRYLIKTRGQQVTLSCSPISGHRSVSWYQQTPGQGLQFLFEYFSETQRNKGNFPGRFSGRQFSNSRSEMNVSTLELGDSALYLCASSLMRGSEDTQYFGPGTRLTVL.

J is TRBJ2-3 and V is TRBV28; TRBD1 matches 8 bases. The junction had 7 bases not matched to a gene; V was cut back by 5 bases and J by 0 bases. This CDR3 spans 16 amino acids. Looked up from germline, CDR1 is MDHEN and CDR2 is SYDVKM. The CDR3 coding sequence is TGTGCCAGCAGTCCGACAGGGGCCCCTAGCACAGATACGCAGTATTTT. Its protein is CASSPTGAPSTDTQYF.

The chain is built from TRBV30 and TRBJ2-6, with D possibly being TRBD1 (5 bases). The CDR3 length is 15 residues. The V gene's germline CDR1 is GTSNPN and CDR2 SVGIG (reference sequence). V was shortened by 4 bases and J by 2 bases, with 12 bases between the two germline ends. CDR3 sequence: CAWNRPGTGANVLTF. DNA of the CDR3: TGTGCCTGGAACAGGCCGGGTACTGGGGCCAACGTCCTGACTTTC. The variable domain in full, with the rest retrieved from reference TRBV30 and TRBJ2-6, is SQTIHQWPATLVQPVGSPLSLECTVEGTSNPNLYWYRQAAGRGLQLLFYSVGIGQISSEVPQNLSASRPQDRQFILSSKKLLLSDSGFYLCAWNRPGTGANVLTFGAGSRLTVL.

The chain uses TRBV19 and TRBJ2-7, with unresolved D. This CDR3 is 13 amino acids long. From germline, CDR1 is LNHDA and CDR2 SQIVND (reference sequence). Between the trimmed V and J ends, which lost 1 base and 3 bases, there was a span of 7 bases. The CDR3 nucleotides read TGTGCCAGTAGTATAGTCGGTGGCTACGAGCAGTACTTC. Amino acids: CASSIVGGYEQYF.

V is TRBV4-1 and J is TRBJ1-1; 7 bases agree with TRBD1. Germline loops: CDR1 MGHRA, CDR2 YSYEKL. This CDR3 is built from 16 residues. The V segment lost 5 bases and the J segment 3 bases; nucleotides outside the gene matches: 12. The DNA for the CDR3 is TGCGCCAGCAGCTCCAGGAAGGGGGCGAGTGACACTGAAGCTTTCTTT. Translation gives CASSSRKGASDTEAFF.

The chain joins TRBV2 to TRBJ1-2, with D perhaps matching TRBD1 (5 bases). Looked up from germline, CDR1 is SNHLY and CDR2 is FYNNEI. V lost 1 base, J lost 8 bases, and 17 bases lay in between. The CDR3 is made up of 15 amino acids. The CDR3 is CASSEVGRVRTGYTF. CDR3 in DNA: TGTGCCAGCAGTGAAGTAGGCAGGGTTAGGACCGGCTACACCTTC.

This clone was observed many times. The chain uses TRBV6-5 and TRBJ2-2; D gene unclear. V gave up 1 base and J gave up 7 bases, with 4 bases separating them. This CDR3 has 12 amino acids. CDR1 is MNHEY, CDR2 SVGAGI, per germline. CDR3: CASSYFRGELFF. CDR3 DNA: TGTGCCAGCAGTTACTTTCGCGGGGAGCTGTTTTTT.

This clone occurred a few times. The chain links TRBV4-2 to TRBJ1-5; no clear D gene. The CDR3 is made up of 15 amino acids. Germline lookup yields CDR1 LGHNA and CDR2 YNFKEQ. V was trimmed by 4 bases and J by 2 bases, leaving 12 bases between them. The CDR3 bases are TGTGCCAGCAGCCCAGGAGGTGGGGGCAATCAGCCCCAGCATTTT. Translation gives CASSPGGGGNQPQHF.

This clone was seen more than once but under ten times. The V gene is TRBV6-5, the J gene TRBJ1-5; possible D gene TRBD1, 6 bases. V was trimmed by 8 bases and J by 6 bases, leaving 14 bases between them. CDR1 and CDR2 (germline): MNHEY, SVGAGI. The CDR3 totals 13 residues. CDR3 sequence reads: CASSRGGGQPQHF. The CDR3 DNA follows: TGTGCCAGCTCTAGGGGGGGCGGTCAGCCCCAGCATTTT.

The rearrangement uses TRBV9 and TRBJ2-1, with D unresolved. Germline CDR1 SGDLS, CDR2 YYNGEE. V lost 3 bases, J lost 1 base, and 8 bases lay in between. The CDR3 spans 14 residues. CDR3 sequence reads: CASSGHLSYNEQFF. CDR3 coding DNA: TGTGCCAGCAGCGGACACCTGTCCTACAATGAGCAGTTCTTC.